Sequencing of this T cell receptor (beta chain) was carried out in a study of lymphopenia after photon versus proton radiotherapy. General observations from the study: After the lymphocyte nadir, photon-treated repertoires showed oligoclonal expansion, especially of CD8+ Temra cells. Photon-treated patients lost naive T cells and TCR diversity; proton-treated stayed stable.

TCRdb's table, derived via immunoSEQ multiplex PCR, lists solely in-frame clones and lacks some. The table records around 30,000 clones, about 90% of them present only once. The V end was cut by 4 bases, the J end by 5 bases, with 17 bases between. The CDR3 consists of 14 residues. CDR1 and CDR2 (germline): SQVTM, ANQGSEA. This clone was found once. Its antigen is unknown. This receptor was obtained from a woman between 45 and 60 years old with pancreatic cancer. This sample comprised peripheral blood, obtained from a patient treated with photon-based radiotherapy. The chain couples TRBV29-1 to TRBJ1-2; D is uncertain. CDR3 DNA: TGCAGCGTTGGAGGGCCTCCGGCCCTTTATGGCTACACCTTC. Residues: CSVGGPPALYGYTF.